These 7 T cell receptor beta chains came from one sample sequenced in a study of shared clonotypes between healthy human individuals. Assay used: immunoSEQ multiplex PCR; TCRdb lists only in-frame clones, some missing. Of about 2.4 million clones in the sample, 80% to 95% were seen once. Sequencing was carried out using naive CD4+ T cells from PBMCs. Documented subset: CD45RA+ positively selected. These receptors all come from a man aged 18 to 35 in good health. Some clones in this sample may be carry-over from other donors' samples.

The V call is TRBV18, the J call TRBJ2-6, with D possibly being TRBD2 (6 bases). Trimming pared 3 bases from V and 0 bases from J, leaving 9 bases between. CDR1 is KGHSH and CDR2 is LQKENI in the germline V gene. The CDR3 totals 16 residues. DNA for the CDR3: TGTGCCAGCTCACCTGCCGGGAGCTCTGGGGCCAACGTCCTGACTTTC. Translation: CASSPAGSSGANVLTF.

The chain carries TRBV28 and TRBJ2-1, with 13 bases aligning to TRBD2. From germline, CDR1 is MDHEN and CDR2 SYDVKM. The CDR3 spans 17 residues. The J segment lost 8 bases and the V segment lost 2 bases, leaving 9 bases of the junction unmatched. The CDR3 region is CASSLRTSGSGKDEQFF. Here the CDR3 DNA reads TGTGCCAGCAGTTTAAGGACTAGCGGGAGCGGTAAGGATGAGCAGTTCTTC.

The rearrangement uses TRBV5-3 and TRBJ1-4; tentative D call: TRBD1 (6 bases). TRBV5-3 is labeled an ORF, and its function is uncertain. V was trimmed by 0 bases and J by 4 bases, leaving 19 bases between them. This CDR3 contains 18 residues. The CDR3 bases are TGTGCCAGAAGCTTGGTCTGCGGGGGGGCCGAGAGTAATGAAAAACTGTTTTTT. This codes for CARSLVCGGAESNEKLFF.

Worth noting for this clone: This specimen includes other DNA sequences encoding the same CDR3. J is TRBJ2-1 and V is TRBV5-5; no firm D call. The V gene lost 3 bases and the J gene lost 0 bases, with 10 bases spanning the gap. Germline CDR1 is SGHKS and CDR2 is YYEKEE (reference sequence). This CDR3 contains 15 residues. The CDR3 DNA follows: TGTGCCAGCAGCTCGACCAGTGACTCCTACAATGAGCAGTTCTTC. This encodes CASSSTSDSYNEQFF.

V usage is TRBV27 and J usage is TRBJ2-1, with 15 positions matching TRBD2. Trimming removed 5 bases from V and 5 bases from J; junction bases left unmatched: 10. The germline CDR1 and CDR2 sequences are MNHEY and SMNVEV (reference sequence). The length of the CDR3 is 18 residues. CDR3 nucleotides: TGTGCCAGCAGTCTAAGTGGACTAGCGGGAGGGCACAACAATGAGCAGTTCTTC. It translates to CASSLSGLAGGHNNEQFF.

The chain has TRBV2 and TRBJ2-7; TRBD2 is a possible D gene (6 bases). This CDR3 region has 12 residues. V lost 6 bases, J lost 5 bases, and 11 bases lay in between. CDR1 and CDR2 from the germline V gene are SNHLY and FYNNEI. The CDR3 DNA is TGTGCCAGCAGGGAGGGAGCCAACGAGCAGTACTTC. This translates into CASREGANEQYF. Based on the CDR3 plus reference TRBV2 and TRBJ2-7, the full variable domain is EPEVTQTPSHQVTQMGQEVILRCVPISNHLYFYWYRQILGQKVEFLVSFYNNEISEKSEIFDDQFSVERPDGSNFTLKIRSTKLEDSAMYFCASREGANEQYFGPGTRLTVT.

The CDR3 region is CASSLRTSGSQDTQYF. The CDR3 bases are TGCGCCAGCAGCTTGCGGACTAGCGGGAGTCAAGATACGCAGTATTTT. J is TRBJ2-3 and V is TRBV5-1; TRBD2 agrees at 13 bases. Germline loops: CDR1 SGHRS, CDR2 YFSETQ. The ends lost 1 base at V and 5 bases at J; junction bases unmatched: 4. There are 16 residues in the CDR3.